This T cell receptor beta chain comes out of a study of blood T cell repertoires in COVID-19. The wider study: The origin of the acute and convalescent COVID-19 samples was the United States, Italy and Spain.

Germline V gene data show CDR1 as SGHTA and CDR2 as FQGNSA. There are 18 residues in the CDR3. Trimming cost V 2 bases and J 5 bases; bases outside gene matches: 15. This clone was recorded a few times. Assay used: immunoSEQ multiplex PCR; TCRdb lists only in-frame clones, some missing. The sample shows around 200,000 clones, approximately 84% of them seen only once. The genes are TRBV7-2 and TRBJ1-5; 7 positions match TRBD1. The receptor was isolated from a woman of 80 years or more with acute or convalescent COVID-19. Sequences were obtained from peripheral blood. As DNA, the CDR3 is TGTGCCAGCAGCTTATTTTCGCCCCAGGGGGTCCCCTATCAGCCCCAGCATTTT. This encodes CASSLFSPQGVPYQPQHF. Using reference TRBV7-2 and TRBJ1-5 for the parts outside the CDR3, the full variable domain is GAGVSQSPSNKVTEKGKDVELRCDPISGHTALYWYRQSLGQGLEFLIYFQGNSAPDKSGLPSDRFSAERTGGSVSTLTIQRTQQEDSAVYLCASSLFSPQGVPYQPQHFGDGTRLSIL.